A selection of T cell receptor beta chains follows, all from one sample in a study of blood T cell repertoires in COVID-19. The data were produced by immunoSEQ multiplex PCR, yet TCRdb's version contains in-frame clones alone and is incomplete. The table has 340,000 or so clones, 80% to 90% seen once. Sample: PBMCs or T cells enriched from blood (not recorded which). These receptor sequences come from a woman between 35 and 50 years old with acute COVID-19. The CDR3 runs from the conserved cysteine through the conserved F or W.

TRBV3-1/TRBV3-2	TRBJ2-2	CASSQGRRTQGGELFF
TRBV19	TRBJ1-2	CASSIGGGYGYTF
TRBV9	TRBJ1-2	CASSRQEFYGYTF
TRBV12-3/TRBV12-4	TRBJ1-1	CASSLGGVGEAFF
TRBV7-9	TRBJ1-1	CASSLVAGVPEAFF
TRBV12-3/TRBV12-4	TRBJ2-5	CASRTTGAETQYF
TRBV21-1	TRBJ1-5	CASSKVSQPQHF
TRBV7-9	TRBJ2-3	CASSLERTGDTDTQYF
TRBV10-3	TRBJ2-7	CAIRTTGGNEQYF
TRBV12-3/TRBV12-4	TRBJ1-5	CASSWEPGQPQHF
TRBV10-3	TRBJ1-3	CASTGDTGNTIYF
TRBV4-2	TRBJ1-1	CASSQEGQGNTEAFF
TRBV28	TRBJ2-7	CASSWRDSLTYEQYF
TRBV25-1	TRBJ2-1	CASSEFGGGYNEQFF
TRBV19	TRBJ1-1	CASILEGLRGNTEAFF